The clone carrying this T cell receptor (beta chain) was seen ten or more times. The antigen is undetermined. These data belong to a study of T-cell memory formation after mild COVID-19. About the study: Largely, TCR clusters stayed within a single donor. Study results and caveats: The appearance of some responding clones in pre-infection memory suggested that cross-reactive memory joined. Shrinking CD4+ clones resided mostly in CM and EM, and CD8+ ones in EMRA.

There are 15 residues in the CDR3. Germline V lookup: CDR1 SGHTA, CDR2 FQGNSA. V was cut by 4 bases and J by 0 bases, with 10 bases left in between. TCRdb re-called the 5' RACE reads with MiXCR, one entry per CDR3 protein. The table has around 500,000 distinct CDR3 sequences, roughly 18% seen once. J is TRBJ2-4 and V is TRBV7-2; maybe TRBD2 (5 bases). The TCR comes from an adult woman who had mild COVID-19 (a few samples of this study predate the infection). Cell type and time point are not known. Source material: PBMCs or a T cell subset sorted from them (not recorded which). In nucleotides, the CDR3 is TGTGCCAGCAGCTACGACTATTTAGCCAAAAACATTCAGTACTTC. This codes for CASSYDYLAKNIQYF.